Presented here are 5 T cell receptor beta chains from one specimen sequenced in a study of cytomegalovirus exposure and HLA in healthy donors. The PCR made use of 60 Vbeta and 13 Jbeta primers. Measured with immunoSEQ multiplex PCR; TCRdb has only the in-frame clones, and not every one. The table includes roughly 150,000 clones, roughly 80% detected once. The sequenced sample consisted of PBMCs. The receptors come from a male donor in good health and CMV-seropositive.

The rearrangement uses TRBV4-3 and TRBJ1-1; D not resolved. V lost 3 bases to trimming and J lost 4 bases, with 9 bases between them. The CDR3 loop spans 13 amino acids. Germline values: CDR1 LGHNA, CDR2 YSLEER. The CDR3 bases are TGCGCCAGCAGCCAGGCTCTAGCCACTGAAGCTTTCTTT. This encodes CASSQALATEAFF.

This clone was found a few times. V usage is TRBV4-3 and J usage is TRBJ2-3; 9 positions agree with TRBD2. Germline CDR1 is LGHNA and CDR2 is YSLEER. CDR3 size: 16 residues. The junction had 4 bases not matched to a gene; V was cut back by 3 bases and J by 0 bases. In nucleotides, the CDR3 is TGCGCCAGCAGCCAGTCCACTAGCGGGAGCACAGATACGCAGTATTTT. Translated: CASSQSTSGSTDTQYF.

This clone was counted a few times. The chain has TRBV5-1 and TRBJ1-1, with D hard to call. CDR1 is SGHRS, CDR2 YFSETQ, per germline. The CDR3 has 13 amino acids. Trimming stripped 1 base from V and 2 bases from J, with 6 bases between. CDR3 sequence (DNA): TGCGCCAGCAGCTTGTCAACAAACACTGAAGCTTTCTTT. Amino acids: CASSLSTNTEAFF.

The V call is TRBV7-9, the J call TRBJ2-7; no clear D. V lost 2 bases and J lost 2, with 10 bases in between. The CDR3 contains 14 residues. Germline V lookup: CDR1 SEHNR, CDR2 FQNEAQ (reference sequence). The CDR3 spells CASSLRGTPYEQYF. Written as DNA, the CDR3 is TGTGCCAGCAGCTTACGAGGCACCCCCTACGAGCAGTACTTC.

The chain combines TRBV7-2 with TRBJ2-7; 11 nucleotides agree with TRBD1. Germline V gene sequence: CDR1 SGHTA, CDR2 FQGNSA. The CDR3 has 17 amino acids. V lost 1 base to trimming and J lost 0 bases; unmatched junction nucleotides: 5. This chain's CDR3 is CASSLGAGTGGSYEQYF. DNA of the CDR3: TGTGCCAGCAGCTTAGGGGCCGGGACAGGGGGCTCCTACGAGCAGTACTTC.